The clone carrying this TCR beta chain was recorded a few times. What it binds is not known. Sample time point: week 47, end of study. Vaccinated patients received 300 ug of mutant IDH1 20-mer peptide per dose, with topical imiquimod. This sample was included in a study of a mutant IDH1 vaccine in newly diagnosed glioma. The data were produced by immunoSEQ multiplex PCR, yet TCRdb's version contains in-frame clones alone and is incomplete. The sample shows about 56,000 clones, around 75% of them seen only once. Germline V gene data show CDR1 as SGHRS and CDR2 as YFSETQ. CDR3 size: 16 residues. Trimming at V came to 0 bases and at J to 0 bases, leaving 4 bases not matched to a gene.

The source is a man in his fifties with glioma. This chain joins TRBV5-1 and TRBJ1-1, with 8 bases matching TRBD1. The source was PBMCs, collected from a glioma patient whose treatment included an IDH1 peptide vaccine. The CDR3 DNA reads as TGCGCCAGCAGCTTGGGGACAGGGCTGTTGAACACTGAAGCTTTCTTT. Amino acid sequence: CASSLGTGLLNTEAFF.